This T cell receptor (beta chain) was obtained from a study of T cells in localized non-small cell lung cancer. Whole-study results and caveats: Because only a single region of the tumor was sequenced, heterogeneity remains possible. Peak T cell clonality was found in uninvolved adjacent lung, exceeding tumor. Longer overall survival was linked to higher blood T cell density.

TCRdb's table, derived via immunoSEQ multiplex PCR, lists solely in-frame clones and lacks some. The data contain roughly 4,200 clones, 25% of them singletons. The germline V gene has CDR1 SGHRS and CDR2 YFSETQ. The CDR3 length is 14 residues. Trimming stripped 0 bases from V and 4 bases from J, with 10 bases between. Details on this clone: Its antigen remains unknown.

The material was lung tumor tissue, obtained before any cancer treatment. The sequence came from a male donor aged 60 or over with stage I lung adenocarcinoma. The chain joins TRBV5-1 to TRBJ1-1; D not certain. The CDR3 loop is CASSLDSLGTEAFF. DNA of the CDR3: TGCGCCAGCAGCTTGGACAGCCTTGGCACTGAAGCTTTCTTT.